This TCR beta chain was obtained from a study of blood T cells in healthy people across ages (dated by TCRdb to between 2014 and 2016). With regard to the full study: Template switching captured roughly one uniquely barcoded TCR beta cDNA molecule per two T cells in model experiments. Using the same blood draw, the study looked at two additional independent replicas of 1 million unique cDNA reads for two donors, one aged 18 to 30 and the other aged 80 or older. The donors were split into four age groups: young (average 16 years), middle-aged (39), aged (more than 55) and long-lived (approximately 80). The study measured age-related changes in TCR beta repertoire diversity using deep sequencing normalized with unique cDNA molecular identifiers.

With respect to this clonotype: There is no known antigen for this receptor. Base qualities are not recorded, but no much larger clone differs from it by a single base.

The approximately 41 donors, aged about 6 to 95 years, were systemically healthy Caucasian individuals from Russia. Each donor gave ten milliliters of peripheral blood, drawn into EDTA-treated Vacutainer tubes. PBMCs were isolated by Ficoll-Paque density-gradient centrifugation, with at least 6 million obtained per sample. Trizol reagent was used to extract total RNA from the PBMCs, yielding at least 6 micrograms per sample. The percentages of naive CD45RAhigh/CD27high T cells were determined by flow cytometry on a PBMC aliquot from every donor. V ends up 0 bases short and J 5 bases short, with an unmatched junction base count of 5. From the germline V gene (reference sequence), CDR1 is LGHDT and CDR2 is YNNKEL. Including cysteine and phenylalanine, the CDR3 has 16 amino acids. Left in the record is the CDR3 DNA by itself, 48 bases read in frame from the first base. Study-wide conclusions, independent of this receptor: Conclusive comparison of naive and antigen-experienced compartments was prevented by the profiling of bulk unsorted PBMCs. Because the CMV infection status of the donors was unknown, age-related changes in expanded clonotypes may potentially have been confounded. The long-lived group showed more naive CD4+ T cells, fewer expanded clones and increased TCR diversity than the aged group, suggesting age selection. A strong correlation was found between observed TCR beta diversity and the percentage of naive T cells measured by flow cytometry. As age increased, observed TCR beta diversity per million T cells dropped in a roughly linear way, and a significant reduction was already evident by age around 41. Estimates of total diversity from one million sequenced T cells were regarded as lower bounds and underestimates.

The method behind the library was 5' RACE. TCRdb shows the sequencer as Illumina HiSeq 2500. A second PCR of roughly 7 to 11 cycles was performed with a sample-barcoded 5' primer and a J-beta primer mix. Each TCR beta cDNA molecule received a unique molecular identifier from a template-switch 5' adaptor carrying 12 random nucleotides. Each sample yielded at least 2.5 million CDR3-containing paired-end reads. The Mint cDNA synthesis kit, primed by a TRBC-specific oligonucleotide, was used to synthesize first-strand cDNA from all RNA. After uracil-DNA glycosylase treatment, a first 18-cycle PCR used universal primers M1SS and BC2_uni_R on all cDNA. As for how the authors treated the data: For normalization, 1 million high-quality reads, each with a distinct molecular identifier, were randomly selected from each sample. Reads with shared molecular identifiers were discarded instead of being binned into consensus sequences. MiTCR, run with a Q25 quality threshold and the strictest error-elimination algorithm, handled CDR3 identification, clonotype clustering and error correction. Lower-bound total TCR beta diversity was estimated with a nonparametric unseen species model using Euler transformation. The public reads were quality trimmed at Q25 with fastp and then assembled into clones with MiXCR by TCRdb, keeping productive beta chains. Each CDR3 protein gets just one entry, which takes the most common genes and DNA from the rows behind it. Clone size and V and J calls follow TCRdb, not the original study. The sample profile shows fewer than 800,000 distinct CDR3 sequences; approximately 25% of them were found once. The ten largest make up 9.4% of the sample.

These data were also reused for a study on T cells of mothers and their children. The second study reports: Donors were nine systemically healthy Caucasian individuals: three mothers and their six children. cDNA synthesis used all of the extracted RNA, with approximately 1.4 ug of RNA in each 15 ul reaction. In the second PCR, the M1S primer introduced both the sample barcodes and 2-4 random nucleotides. Each mother yielded over 8.5 million TCR beta CDR3 reads and each child about 3 million reads. Thymic selection similarly shapes TCR recombination output in related and unrelated pairs, with minor effect from inherited differences. Normalized repertoire overlap was always slightly but never significantly higher in related than unrelated mother-child pairs. With a sensitivity of about 100 clones per million clonotypes, no persistent microchimeric T cell clones were detected. Deep NGS was used in the study to compare the TCR beta repertoires of mothers and children and to look for features that separate related mother-child pairs from unrelated individuals. The mean age was around 40 +/- 4 years for the mothers and approximately 11 +/- 4 years for the children. Libraries were sequenced on Illumina HiSeq 2000 with 100+100 nt paired-end reads after adapter ligation with NEBNext reagents. To avoid cross-contamination, the mother libraries and the child libraries were prepared a month apart and sequenced in separate runs. For each donor, between about 500,000 and 2,200,000 distinct TCR beta clonotypes were identified. Naive TCR beta clonotypes were estimated from low-frequency clonotypes matched to each donor's FACS-determined naive share, without sorting.

The rearranged segments are TRBV3-1 and TRBJ2-2, with 8 bases in between that match TRBD2. The sequence was collected from a boy aged 5-17 years in good health. The sample was blood. The DNA is as follows: TGTGCCAGCAGCCAAGAAGGAGCGGGAGATACCGGGGAGCTGTTTTTT. The encoded protein is CASSQEGAGDTGELFF.